This T cell receptor beta chain emerged from a study of high-grade serous ovarian cancer treatment subgroups. Study conclusions and caveats: Same-patient tumor repertoires overlapped at roughly 0.095 to 0.8; different patients barely overlapped. TCR relatedness rose with neoantigen level and trended with mutation load.

Repertoires were generated with immunoSEQ multiplex PCR, while TCRdb's copy carries only in-frame clones and drops some. Among 6,500 to 7,000 clones listed, over 75% were seen once. Tumor samples were taken before definitive surgery or chemotherapy. A note on this clone: Antigen: not known.

The germline gives CDR1 SGHRS, CDR2 YFSETQ. The CDR3 is 16 amino acids. The V end lost 3 bases, the J end lost 0 bases, and 14 bases lay between the germline ends. Sequenced material: tumor tissue. The J gene is TRBJ2-3, the V gene TRBV5-1, with unresolved D. The sequence was obtained from a human donor with high-grade serous ovarian cancer. The CDR3 region has the DNA TGCGCCAGCAGCTGGGGTAGTAGTCCTAGCACAGATACGCAGTATTTT. Its translation: CASSWGSSPSTDTQYF.